This TCR beta chain comes out of a study of preoperative IRX-2 immunotherapy in early breast cancer. Profiled with immunoSEQ multiplex PCR; TCRdb holds only in-frame clones, not every one. In the table there are some 2,800 clones, around 76% of which are singletons. Germline lookup yields CDR1 SGHRS and CDR2 YFSETQ. This CDR3 comprises 15 residues. V lost 3 bases and J lost 0, with 10 bases in between. Treatment defined: preoperative locoregional IRX-2 cytokine immunotherapy. Preoperative locoregional IRX-2 cytokine immunotherapy was tested in the phase Ib source study. The chain uses TRBV5-1 and TRBJ1-3; D is uncertain. Specimen: tumor tissue, collected before IRX-2 immunotherapy. This TCR was recovered from a human donor with breast cancer. CDR3 nucleotides: TGCGCCAGCAGCTCCCTCGCCCTCTCTGGAAACACCATATATTTT. Translation gives CASSSLALSGNTIYF.